This T cell receptor (beta chain) was found in a study of sequential checkpoint blockade in melanoma. Clones were sequenced by immunoSEQ multiplex PCR, and TCRdb holds only the in-frame ones, with some missing. The table has some 31,000 clones, approximately 86% seen once. J lost 5 bases, V lost 1 base, and 7 bases had no gene match. From germline, CDR1 is LGHNA and CDR2 YSLEER. This CDR3 contains 15 residues. Specified treatment: randomized to nivolumab then ipilimumab (arm A) or the reverse (arm B). PBMC sorting kept live CD3+CD8+ cells without CD19 or CD56. V usage is TRBV4-3 and J usage is TRBJ1-1; 7 bases match TRBD1. The TCR sequence derives from a human donor with melanoma. The material was CD8+ T cells sorted from blood (inferred from file names), obtained from a patient given nivolumab and ipilimumab in sequence. This CDR3 reads CASSQVLGGGTEAFF. DNA of the CDR3: TGCGCCAGCAGCCAAGTTTTAGGGGGCGGAACTGAAGCTTTCTTT.